This T cell receptor (beta chain) emerged from a study of blood T cell repertoires in COVID-19. Only in-frame clones appear in the TCRdb table, and some are missing; sequencing was by immunoSEQ multiplex PCR. The sample consists of fewer than 300,000 clones, 85% to 90% of them appearing once. This CDR3 is built from 15 residues. Germline V gives CDR1 SGDLS, CDR2 YYNGEE. The junction had 4 bases not matched to a gene; V was cut back by 2 bases and J by 4 bases. Sequenced sample: peripheral blood. The clonotype was recovered from a man between 25 and 39 years old with acute or convalescent COVID-19. The V and J genes are TRBV9 and TRBJ1-3; 9 bases match TRBD1. CDR3 protein: CASSVGTGKGNTIYF. CDR3 in DNA: TGTGCCAGCAGCGTGGGGACAGGGAAAGGAAACACCATATATTTT.